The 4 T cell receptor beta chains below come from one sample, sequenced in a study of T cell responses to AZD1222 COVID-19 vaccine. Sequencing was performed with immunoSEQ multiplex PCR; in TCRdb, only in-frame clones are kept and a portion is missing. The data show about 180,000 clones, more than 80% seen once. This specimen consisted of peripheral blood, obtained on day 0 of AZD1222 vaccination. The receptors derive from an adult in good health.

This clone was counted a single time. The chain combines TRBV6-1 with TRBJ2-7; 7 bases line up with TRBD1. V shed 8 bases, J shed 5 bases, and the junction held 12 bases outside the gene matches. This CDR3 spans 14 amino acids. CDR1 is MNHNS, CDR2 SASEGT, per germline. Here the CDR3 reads CASCNPNRGNEQYF. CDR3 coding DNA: TGTGCCAGCTGCAACCCTAACAGGGGAAACGAGCAGTACTTC.

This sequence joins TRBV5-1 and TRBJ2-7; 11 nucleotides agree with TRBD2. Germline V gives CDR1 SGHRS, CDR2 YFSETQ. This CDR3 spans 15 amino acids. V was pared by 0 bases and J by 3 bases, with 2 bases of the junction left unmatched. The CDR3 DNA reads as TGCGCCAGCAGCTTGGGACTAGCGGGGTACTACGAGCAGTACTTC. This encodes CASSLGLAGYYEQYF.

CDR3 bases: TGTGCCAGTAGTATGGAGGTTTTCTCTGGGGCCAACGTCCTGACTTTC. Its translation: CASSMEVFSGANVLTF. V usage is TRBV19 and J usage is TRBJ2-6; D perhaps matches TRBD2 (5 bases). V was shortened by 3 bases and J by 0 bases, with 9 bases between the two germline ends. This CDR3 has 16 amino acids. Germline V lookup: CDR1 LNHDA, CDR2 SQIVND (reference sequence).

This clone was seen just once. The CDR3 protein is CASSSLVDHTGELFF. The CDR3 DNA follows: TGTGCCAGCAGCTCCCTAGTAGATCACACCGGGGAGCTGTTTTTT. The J gene is TRBJ2-2, the V gene TRBV5-6; D gene unclear. The CDR3 sequence is 15 residues long. V lost 3 bases and J 3 bases, leaving 12 bases between the germline ends. CDR1 and CDR2 from the germline V gene are SGHDT and YYEEEE.